Following are 20 T cell receptor beta chains from one sample sequenced in a study of brain T cells in children with intractable seizures. The table came from immunoSEQ multiplex PCR; TCRdb's copy has only in-frame clones and leaves some out. Found here are tens of thousands of clones, 95% to 97% of them singletons; the top ten hold 0.3% to 0.4%. This specimen consisted of peripheral blood, obtained at surgery. The receptors stem from a boy under three years old with focal cortical dysplasia and intractable seizures.

The rearrangement uses TRBV5-4 and TRBJ2-7; 11 nucleotides match TRBD2. The CDR3 is made up of 16 amino acids. Germline V gene lookup returns CDR1 SGHNT and CDR2 YYREEE (reference sequence). V lost 0 bases and J lost 2; bases outside the gene matches: 4. The CDR3 coding sequence is TGTGCCAGCAGCTTGGTTGGGACTAGCGGCACCTACGAGCAGTACTTC. Amino acids: CASSLVGTSGTYEQYF.

The chain uses TRBV15 and TRBJ1-5; 7 positions match TRBD1. CDR3 length equals 15 residues. With 2 bases clipped from V and 4 bases from J, the junction kept 5 bases outside the gene matches. CDR1 is LNHNV and CDR2 is YYDKDF in the germline V gene (reference sequence). This chain's CDR3 is CATSRQQGINQPQHF. The DNA for the CDR3 is TGTGCCACCAGCAGACAACAGGGGATAAATCAGCCCCAGCATTTT.

The chain is built from TRBV7-2 and TRBJ2-3, with D possibly being TRBD2 (5 bases). This CDR3 comprises 15 residues. The V and J ends lost 5 bases and 0 bases respectively, with 12 bases between them. Germline assignment: CDR1 SGHTA and CDR2 FQGNSA. In DNA, the CDR3 is TGTGCCAGCAGCCCCAGGTCGGGAAGCACAGATACGCAGTATTTT. Protein: CASSPRSGSTDTQYF.

The V gene is TRBV30, the J gene TRBJ2-5; 12 nucleotides align to TRBD1. Germline lookup yields CDR1 GTSNPN and CDR2 SVGIG (reference sequence). This CDR3 region has 20 residues. The junction had 20 bases not matched to a gene; V was cut back by 4 bases and J by 2 bases. The CDR3 spells CAWTSTPCLGTGGWQETQYF. CDR3 coding DNA: TGTGCCTGGACCTCCACCCCGTGTCTCGGGACAGGGGGCTGGCAAGAGACCCAGTACTTC.

CDR3 residues: CASSQGPGPEAFF. The CDR3 nucleotides read TGTGCCAGCAGCCAAGGTCCAGGGCCTGAAGCTTTCTTT. The chain recombines TRBV3-1 (or the pseudogene TRBV3-2) with TRBJ1-1; tentatively, D is TRBD1 (5 bases). V lost 1 base and J lost 6, with 9 bases in between. Germline-derived CDR1 and CDR2 are LGHDT and YNNKEL (reference sequence). The CDR3 spans 13 residues.

The chain has TRBV5-1 and TRBJ2-5; 8 bases match TRBD2. The CDR3 consists of 13 residues. V shed 4 bases and J 5 bases; nucleotides not matched to a gene: 4. The germline V gene encodes CDR1 SGHRS and CDR2 YFSETQ. The CDR3 region is CASSNPSGETQYF. The CDR3 DNA follows: TGCGCCAGCAGCAATCCTAGCGGGGAGACCCAGTACTTC.

In this sample, this clone turned up once. The sample carries other DNA sequences with the same CDR3. The V gene is TRBV19, the J gene TRBJ2-7; 9 bases match TRBD1. CDR3 length: 13 amino acids. The V segment lost 3 bases and the J segment 4 bases; nucleotides outside the gene matches: 1. Germline CDR1 is LNHDA and CDR2 is SQIVND (reference sequence). The CDR3 sequence is CASSMGQGYEQYF. The CDR3, as DNA: TGTGCCAGTAGTATGGGACAGGGATACGAGCAGTACTTC. Full variable domain (missing parts from reference TRBV19 and TRBJ2-7): DGGITQSPKYLFRKEGQNVTLSCEQNLNHDAMYWYRQDPGQGLRLIYYSQIVNDFQKGDIAEGYSVSREKKESFPLTVTSAQKNPTAFYLCASSMGQGYEQYFGPGTRLTVT.

This chain joins TRBV28 and TRBJ1-2, with TRBD1 matching over 7 bases. The CDR3 runs 14 residues. CDR1 is MDHEN and CDR2 is SYDVKM in the germline V gene. The junction had 2 bases not matched to a gene; V was cut back by 4 bases and J by 0 bases. CDR3 bases: TGTGCCAGCAGTTCCAGGGGGTCTAACTATGGCTACACCTTC. Encoded protein: CASSSRGSNYGYTF.

This chain joins TRBV5-1 and TRBJ1-1; TRBD1 might be the D (6 bases). Germline values: CDR1 SGHRS, CDR2 YFSETQ. CDR3 length: 16 amino acids. V was clipped by 4 bases and J by 1 base, with 17 bases between them. The CDR3 loop is CASSPYGGQQNTEAFF. The CDR3 region has the DNA TGCGCCAGCAGCCCATACGGGGGACAACAGAACACTGAAGCTTTCTTT.

This chain joins TRBV10-3 and TRBJ2-5; D perhaps matches TRBD1 (5 bases). Germline V gives CDR1 ENHRY, CDR2 SYGVKD. The germline V and J ends were trimmed by 2 bases and 1 base, with 8 bases remaining between them. The CDR3 contains 14 residues. CDR3 loop: CAISERQLQETQYF. CDR3 nucleotides: TGTGCCATCAGTGAGAGACAGCTCCAAGAGACCCAGTACTTC.

The gene calls are TRBV9 and TRBJ1-1; 7 nucleotides match TRBD1. The CDR3 has 16 amino acids. V lost 0 bases to trimming and J lost 4 bases; unmatched junction nucleotides: 9. Per germline, CDR1 SGDLS and CDR2 YYNGEE. The CDR3 protein is CASSVGRGQYVTEAFF. The CDR3 DNA is TGTGCCAGCAGCGTAGGGAGGGGGCAGTATGTCACTGAAGCTTTCTTT. Supplemented by reference TRBV9 and TRBJ1-1, the full variable domain reads DSGVTQTPKHLITATGQRVTLRCSPRSGDLSVYWYQQSLDQGLQFLIQYYNGEERAKGNILERFSAQQFPDLHSELNLSSLELGDSALYFCASSVGRGQYVTEAFFGQGTRLTVV.

This chain joins TRBV5-1 and TRBJ1-1, with a weak D call TRBD1 (5 bases). CDR3 size: 15 residues. Between the trimmed V and J ends, which lost 4 bases and 3 bases, there was a span of 16 bases. In germline, CDR1 is SGHRS, CDR2 YFSETQ. CDR3 sequence reads: CASSGKTDSYTEAFF. DNA of the CDR3: TGCGCCAGCAGCGGAAAAACTGACAGTTACACTGAAGCTTTCTTT.

In this sample, this clone turned up a few times. The gene calls are TRBV7-2 and TRBJ1-2, with D possibly TRBD1 on 5 matching bases. The ends were cut back, 1 base at V and 5 bases at J, with 17 bases in the middle. The germline V gene encodes CDR1 SGHTA and CDR2 FQGNSA. The CDR3 length is 16 residues. The CDR3 DNA is TGTGCCAGCAGCTTAGTAGAGAGTCAGGGAATATATGGCTACACCTTC. It yields the protein CASSLVESQGIYGYTF.

The chain carries TRBV6-5 and TRBJ1-1; no definite D call. Trimming took off 0 bases at V and 12 bases at J, with 14 bases between the two ends. This CDR3 has 13 residues. Germline V gene sequence: CDR1 MNHEY, CDR2 SVGAGI. The CDR3 region has the DNA TGTGCCAGCAGTTACTCGAGAAAGACACATCCTTTCTTT. Protein sequence: CASSYSRKTHPFF.

The chain is built from TRBV2 and TRBJ2-1; 10 bases align to TRBD1. The CDR3 consists of 14 residues. The ends lost 8 bases at V and 8 bases at J; junction bases unmatched: 9. CDR1 is SNHLY and CDR2 is FYNNEI in the germline V gene. Here the CDR3 DNA reads TGTGCCAGCTGCCGGGACAGGGGAGGGGATGAGCAGTTCTTC. As protein: CASCRDRGGDEQFF. The full variable domain, with the rest looked up from reference TRBV2 and TRBJ2-1, is EPEVTQTPSHQVTQMGQEVILRCVPISNHLYFYWYRQILGQKVEFLVSFYNNEISEKSEIFDDQFSVERPDGSNFTLKIRSTKLEDSAMYFCASCRDRGGDEQFFGPGTRLTVL.

The gene calls are TRBV5-1 and TRBJ2-3; 7 nucleotides align to TRBD2. Germline V gene sequence: CDR1 SGHRS, CDR2 YFSETQ. Trimming at V came to 0 bases and at J to 0 bases, leaving 7 bases not matched to a gene. The CDR3 totals 17 residues. CDR3 DNA: TGCGCCAGCAGCTTGGTCCCTAGCGGATCTAGCACAGATACGCAGTATTTT. Translated, it gives CASSLVPSGSSTDTQYF.

This sequence joins TRBV28 and TRBJ2-3; 7 bases are a match to TRBD2. This CDR3 has 23 residues. CDR1 and CDR2 (germline): MDHEN, SYDVKM. V lost 7 bases and J lost 4; bases outside the gene matches: 35. CDR3 DNA sequence: TGTGCCAGCACCCCTCTATTTCCGAGCGTTTTGCAGAAGGGACTAACTCGCCCAGATACGCAGTATTTT. This translates into CASTPLFPSVLQKGLTRPDTQYF.

This sequence joins TRBV7-3 and TRBJ1-2; perhaps TRBD1 as D (6 bases). CDR1 is SGHTA and CDR2 is FQGTGA in the germline V gene. The V gene lost 4 bases and the J gene lost 4 bases, with 13 bases spanning the gap. This CDR3 region has 14 residues. DNA of the CDR3: TGTGCCAGCAGCTCACGGGGGCACTCCTATGGCTACACCTTC. Translation gives CASSSRGHSYGYTF.

The chain has TRBV6-5 and TRBJ1-5; D possibly corresponds to TRBD1 (5 bases). V dropped 4 bases and J dropped 4 bases, with 14 bases sitting between them. The germline V gene has CDR1 MNHEY and CDR2 SVGAGI. This CDR3 spans 15 amino acids. This chain's CDR3 is CASSWGRPGNQPQHF. Here the CDR3 DNA reads TGTGCCAGCAGTTGGGGACGGCCAGGAAATCAGCCCCAGCATTTT.

This chain uses TRBV4-2 with TRBJ1-1; unclear D gene. CDR3 length equals 18 residues. Per germline, CDR1 LGHNA and CDR2 YNFKEQ. With 1 base removed from V and 3 bases from J, the gap between germline ends came to 21 bases. The CDR3 DNA reads as TGTGCCAGCAGCCAAGTCATCCAAGTTGAGGGCCTAGACACTGAAGCTTTCTTT. Translating gives CASSQVIQVEGLDTEAFF.